The present TCR beta chain was sequenced within a study of T cells in Graves' hyperthyroidism and ophthalmopathy. From RNA transcripts, TCR beta CDR3 regions were amplified. First-round RT-PCR with HTBI primers amplified the TCR CDR3 region. Using its own MiXCR run on the multiplex PCR reads, TCRdb lists one record per CDR3 protein. The data show over 700,000 distinct CDR3 sequences, around 38% seen once. This CDR3 has 16 amino acids. V shed 1 base and J shed 1 base, with 13 bases lying between them. The sequenced sample was blood. This receptor was taken from a young man with Graves' hyperthyroidism. The chain combines TRBV12-3 or TRBV12-4 with TRBJ1-1; TRBD1 is a possible D gene (5 bases). The CDR3 protein is CASSLGVGAANTEAFF. The CDR3 DNA follows: TGTGCCAGCAGTTTAGGGGTCGGGGCAGCGAACACTGAAGCTTTCTTT.